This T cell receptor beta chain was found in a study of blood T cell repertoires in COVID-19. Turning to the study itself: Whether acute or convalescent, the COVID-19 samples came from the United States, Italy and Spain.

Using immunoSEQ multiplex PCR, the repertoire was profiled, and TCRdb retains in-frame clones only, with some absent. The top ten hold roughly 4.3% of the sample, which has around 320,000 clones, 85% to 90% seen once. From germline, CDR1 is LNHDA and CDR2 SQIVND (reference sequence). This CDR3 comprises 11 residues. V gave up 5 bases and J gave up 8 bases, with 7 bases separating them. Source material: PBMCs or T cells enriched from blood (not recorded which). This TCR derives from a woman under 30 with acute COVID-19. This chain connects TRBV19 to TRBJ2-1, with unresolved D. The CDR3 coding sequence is TGTGCCAGTAGTTCGGTAGATGAGCAGTTCTTC. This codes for CASSSVDEQFF.